One and the same sample provided the 21 T cell receptor beta chains below, sequenced in a study of control samples from healthy donors and cancer patients. Profiled with immunoSEQ multiplex PCR; TCRdb holds only in-frame clones, not every one. The table includes over 110,000 clones, roughly 90% detected once. Material for sequencing was blood. These receptors originate from a man aged 25-45 years in good health.

This rearrangement joins TRBV13 to TRBJ1-2; D might be TRBD1 (5 bases). Trimming shortened V by 5 bases and J by 7 bases, and 14 bases separated the two germline ends. Germline CDR1 PRHDT, CDR2 FYEKMQ (reference sequence). The CDR3 has 13 amino acids. The CDR3 sequence: CASSRGTSPGYTF. The DNA for the CDR3 is TGTGCCAGCAGCCGCGGGACTAGTCCTGGCTACACCTTC. Based on the CDR3 plus reference TRBV13 and TRBJ1-2, the full variable domain is AAGVIQSPRHLIKEKRETATLKCYPIPRHDTVYWYQQGPGQDPQFLISFYEKMQSDKGSIPDRFSAQQFSDYHSELNMSSLELGDSALYFCASSRGTSPGYTFGSGTRLTVV.

This clone was seen just once. This sequence joins TRBV28 and TRBJ2-2, with 7 positions matching TRBD2. V lost 6 bases and J lost 3; bases outside the gene matches: 10. The CDR3 runs 16 residues. Per germline, CDR1 MDHEN and CDR2 SYDVKM. The CDR3 loop is CASRAVGGSHTGELFF. CDR3 in DNA: TGTGCCAGCAGGGCGGTCGGCGGGAGTCACACCGGGGAGCTGTTTTTT.

This chain uses TRBV29-1 with TRBJ2-7, with TRBD1 matching 7 bases. Per the germline V gene, CDR1 is SQVTM and CDR2 is ANQGSEA. V gave up 6 bases and J gave up 3 bases; unmatched junction bases: 8. This CDR3 spans 13 amino acids. CDR3 coding DNA: TGCAGCGTCCAGGGACAGACAATCTACGAGCAGTACTTC. Protein sequence: CSVQGQTIYEQYF.

V usage is TRBV6-2 or TRBV6-3 and J usage is TRBJ2-7; 12 bases are shared with TRBD1. The CDR3 spans 13 residues. With 6 bases clipped from V and 6 bases from J, the junction kept 3 bases outside the gene matches. The germline gives CDR1 MNHEY, CDR2 SVGEGT. Here the CDR3 reads CASSPGQGAEQYF. CDR3 in DNA: TGTGCCAGCAGCCCGGGACAGGGGGCCGAGCAGTACTTC.

This clone has only one observation. V gene TRBV6-5 combines with J gene TRBJ2-7; 9 bases map to TRBD2. Trimming at V came to 6 bases and at J to 5 bases, leaving 14 bases not matched to a gene. Germline V lookup: CDR1 MNHEY, CDR2 SVGAGI. The CDR3 length is 16 residues. The DNA for the CDR3 is TGTGCCAGCAGCTACAGACCCTCGGGACTAGCCCACGAGCAGTACTTC. It specifies CASSYRPSGLAHEQYF.

This rearrangement joins TRBV24-1 to TRBJ1-2, with D possibly matching TRBD1 (5 bases). From germline, CDR1 is KGHDR and CDR2 SFDVKD. The CDR3 spans 15 residues. Trimming shortened V by 3 bases and J by 3 bases, and 13 bases separated the two germline ends. The CDR3 loop reads CATSDPTKTDYGYTF. The CDR3 nucleotides are TGTGCCACCAGTGATCCTACCAAGACAGACTATGGCTACACCTTC.

CDR3 region: CATSSGNTIYF. CDR3 nucleotide sequence: TGTGCCACCAGCTCTGGAAACACCATATATTTT. This sequence joins TRBV15 and TRBJ1-3, with D unclear. With 5 bases removed from V and 1 base from J, the gap between germline ends came to 0 bases. In germline, CDR1 is LNHNV, CDR2 YYDKDF (reference sequence). The CDR3 runs to 11 residues.

The CDR3: CASSLSRPGVSYEQYF. The CDR3 DNA follows: TGTGCCAGCAGTTTATCGCGTCCGGGAGTATCCTACGAGCAGTACTTC. The rearrangement joins TRBV27 to TRBJ2-7, with D perhaps matching TRBD2 (6 bases). The V end lost 0 bases, the J end lost 1 base, and 13 bases lay between the germline ends. CDR3 length: 16 amino acids. CDR1 and CDR2 from the germline V gene are MNHEY and SMNVEV (reference sequence).

The rearrangement joins TRBV24-1 to TRBJ2-1; no clear D gene. This CDR3 region has 14 residues. Trimming shortened V by 7 bases and J by 0 bases, and 9 bases separated the two germline ends. Germline-derived CDR1 and CDR2 are KGHDR and SFDVKD. The CDR3 sequence: CATSKDGSYNEQFF. DNA of the CDR3: TGTGCCACCAGCAAGGACGGCTCCTACAATGAGCAGTTCTTC.

With respect to this clone: The sample contains more than one DNA sequence encoding this CDR3. The V gene is TRBV5-1, the J gene TRBJ1-1, with unresolved D. The CDR3 consists of 15 residues. Germline V gene data show CDR1 as SGHRS and CDR2 as YFSETQ. V dropped 0 bases and J dropped 1 base, with 10 bases sitting between them. CDR3 protein: CASSLVGGSNTEAFF. CDR3 bases: TGCGCCAGCAGCTTGGTTGGTGGATCGAACACTGAAGCTTTCTTT.

The rearrangement links TRBV6-5 to TRBJ1-1; D is perhaps TRBD1 (5 bases). V shed 7 bases and J shed 5 bases, with 14 bases lying between them. CDR3 length: 13 residues. Germline-derived CDR1 and CDR2 are MNHEY and SVGAGI. As DNA, the CDR3 is TGTGCCAGCACCCGGGACCGAGGGACTGAAGCTTTCTTT. This sequence encodes CASTRDRGTEAFF.

V and J are TRBV7-2 and TRBJ2-5; possibly TRBD1 or TRBD2 for D (6 bases each). This CDR3 is 14 amino acids long. Trimming shortened V by 7 bases and J by 2 bases, and 14 bases separated the two germline ends. The germline V gene has CDR1 SGHTA and CDR2 FQGNSA. CDR3 DNA sequence: TGTGCCAGCACAGTTGGCGGGACACAAGAGACCCAGTACTTC. Translated, it gives CASTVGGTQETQYF.

This chain joins TRBV28 and TRBJ2-3, with 10 bases aligning to TRBD2. Germline assignment: CDR1 MDHEN and CDR2 SYDVKM. V trimming: 2 bases; J trimming: 4 bases; junction bases outside the gene matches: 3. The CDR3 covers 15 residues. The CDR3 sequence: CASSLELAGADTQYF. CDR3 in DNA: TGTGCCAGCAGTTTAGAGCTAGCGGGAGCAGATACGCAGTATTTT.

This clone occurred once. The chain combines TRBV2 with TRBJ2-7; 11 nucleotides agree with TRBD2. With V trimmed by 2 bases and J by 3 bases, 6 bases remained unmatched. CDR1 SNHLY and CDR2 FYNNEI come from the germline V gene. The CDR3 sequence is 16 residues long. The CDR3 loop is CASSETSGSPLYEQYF. CDR3 coding DNA: TGTGCCAGCAGTGAAACTAGCGGGAGCCCCCTCTACGAGCAGTACTTC.

The rearrangement links TRBV6-5 to TRBJ2-7, with D uncertain. The germline V gene encodes CDR1 MNHEY and CDR2 SVGAGI. The CDR3 is made up of 13 amino acids. Trimming took 5 bases from V and 1 from J, leaving 9 bases between them. This CDR3 reads CASSLSQSYEQYF. The CDR3 DNA reads TGTGCCAGCAGTCTTTCCCAGTCCTACGAGCAGTACTTC.

About this clone: At the DNA level, this CDR3 is encoded by other sequences in the same sample as well. The rearrangement uses TRBV19 and TRBJ2-7, with 9 bases matching TRBD1. Germline V CDR1 and CDR2: LNHDA, SQIVND (reference sequence). V lost 3 bases, J lost 0 bases, and 3 bases stayed unmatched. There are 15 residues in the CDR3. The chain's CDR3 is CASSITGGSSYEQYF. CDR3 nucleotide sequence: TGTGCCAGTAGTATTACAGGGGGCAGCTCCTACGAGCAGTACTTC.

The rearrangement uses TRBV20-1 and TRBJ2-1; D unclear. Germline CDR1 reads DFQATT; CDR2 reads SNEGSKA (reference sequence). V dropped 3 bases and J dropped 6 bases, with 9 bases sitting between them. This CDR3 comprises 12 residues. The CDR3 sequence is CSASWGGNEQFF. The CDR3 DNA sequence: TGCAGTGCTAGTTGGGGTGGCAATGAGCAGTTCTTC.

The rearrangement links TRBV7-9 to TRBJ1-3; no firm D call. V was cut by 5 bases and J by 4 bases, with 15 bases left in between. The CDR3 covers 15 residues. The germline gives CDR1 SEHNR, CDR2 FQNEAQ (reference sequence). The CDR3 is CASSGRTKPGNTIYF. In DNA, the CDR3 is TGTGCCAGCAGCGGGCGGACGAAACCGGGAAACACCATATATTTT.

This clone was recorded only once. The J gene is TRBJ1-1, the V gene TRBV7-2; TRBD1 agrees at 11 bases. CDR1 SGHTA and CDR2 FQGNSA come from the germline V gene. CDR3 length: 15 residues. The V and J ends lost 3 bases and 1 base, in that order; junction bases with no gene match: 1. Here the CDR3 reads CASSFGTGGNTEAFF. The CDR3 region has the DNA TGTGCCAGCAGCTTTGGGACAGGGGGGAACACTGAAGCTTTCTTT.

The chain uses TRBV7-2 and TRBJ1-4; 11 bases are shared with TRBD1. This CDR3 comprises 15 residues. V dropped 2 bases and J dropped 7; count of bases not matched to a gene: 3. CDR1 is SGHTA and CDR2 is FQGNSA in the germline V gene. The CDR3 is CASSLTGTGGEKLFF. The CDR3 DNA follows: TGTGCCAGCAGCTTAACCGGGACAGGGGGTGAAAAACTGTTTTTT.

The chain has TRBV10-3 and TRBJ1-6, with D uncertain. Trimming removed 5 bases from V and 10 bases from J, with 15 bases in between. Germline-derived CDR1 and CDR2 are ENHRY and SYGVKD. The CDR3 consists of 14 residues. The CDR3 loop reads CAISSRREESPLHF. The CDR3 DNA follows: TGTGCCATCAGTTCCCGACGGGAGGAATCACCCCTCCACTTT.